This T cell receptor (beta chain) was identified during a study of siplizumab effects on memory and regulatory T cells. Libraries were prepared by immunoSEQ multiplex PCR; TCRdb keeps only in-frame clonotypes and omits some of them. The sample shows about 100,000 clones, just under 95% of them seen only once. Germline V gene lookup returns CDR1 SEHNR and CDR2 FQNEAQ (reference sequence). The CDR3 extends over 16 amino acids. J gave up 6 bases and V 3 bases, and 5 bases lay outside the gene matches. The sequencing sample was made of non-Treg CD4+ T cells sorted from blood. This sequence originates from a human donor in good health. The chain recombines TRBV7-9 with TRBJ2-1; 13 bases line up with TRBD2. CDR3 amino acids: CASSLAGLAGLNEQFF. The CDR3 DNA follows: TGTGCCAGCAGCTTGGCGGGACTAGCGGGGCTCAATGAGCAGTTCTTC.